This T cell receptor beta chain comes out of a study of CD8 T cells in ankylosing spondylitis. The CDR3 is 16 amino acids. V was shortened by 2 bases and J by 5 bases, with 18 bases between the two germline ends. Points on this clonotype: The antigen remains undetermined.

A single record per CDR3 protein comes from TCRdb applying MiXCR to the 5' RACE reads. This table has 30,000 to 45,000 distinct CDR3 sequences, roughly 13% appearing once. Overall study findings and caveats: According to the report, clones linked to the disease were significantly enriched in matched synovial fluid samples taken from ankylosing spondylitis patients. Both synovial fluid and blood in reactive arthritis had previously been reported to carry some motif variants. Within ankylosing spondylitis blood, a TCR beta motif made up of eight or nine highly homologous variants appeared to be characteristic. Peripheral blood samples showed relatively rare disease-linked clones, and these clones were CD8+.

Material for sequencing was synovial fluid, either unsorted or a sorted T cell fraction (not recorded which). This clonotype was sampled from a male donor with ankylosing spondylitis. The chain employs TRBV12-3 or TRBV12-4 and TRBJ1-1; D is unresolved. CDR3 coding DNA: TGTGCCAGCAGTTTATGGTGGTGGGCCACGAAAACTGAAGCTTTCTTT. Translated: CASSLWWWATKTEAFF.